The text below deals with one T cell receptor beta chain. Authors' data handling: Nucleated cell number was recorded as an estimate derived from reference gene primer amplification. Clones were sequenced by immunoSEQ multiplex PCR, and TCRdb holds only the in-frame ones, with some missing. The V and J calls and the clone size are those of that table, but D and trimming were determined from the DNA. The sample gives over 60,000 clones, roughly nine tenths of which show up once; over 0.95% is in the top ten. This specimen belongs to a study of blood T cell repertoires in COVID-19. CDR3 length: 14 residues. Germline V gene data show CDR1 as LNHNV and CDR2 as YYDKDF (reference sequence). V was trimmed by 0 bases and J by 0 bases, leaving 5 bases between them.

This receptor was identified in a man aged 55 to 70 with acute or convalescent COVID-19. The sequenced sample consisted of peripheral blood. The chain links TRBV15 to TRBJ2-5; the D is unclear. The CDR3 DNA follows: TGTGCCACCAGCAGAGACCTAAACCAAGAGACCCAGTACTTC. Translation gives CATSRDLNQETQYF.